Given below is one TCR beta chain in context. Its specificity is unknown. The data originate from a study of cytomegalovirus exposure and HLA in healthy donors. Study-level results: In an earlier analysis, most TCR beta V segments were productive about 87% or about 30% of the time.

CDR1 and CDR2 from the germline V gene are SGHTA and FQGNSA. Trimming cost V 1 base and J 8 bases, with 20 bases left between them. The CDR3 loop spans 17 amino acids. A multiplex PCR was run with 60 Vbeta primers and 13 Jbeta primers. The method was immunoSEQ multiplex PCR; TCRdb's version includes in-frame clones alone and lacks a portion of them. The sample shows 35,000 to 50,000 clones, and about 8% sits with its ten largest clones. This receptor was identified in a male donor in good health and CMV-seronegative. Sequenced sample: PBMCs. The chain combines TRBV7-2 with TRBJ1-4; the D gene is possibly TRBD1 (5 bases). The CDR3 DNA reads as TGTGCCAGCAGCTTAGGGGCAGGGCCCAGGAATGGAGAAAAACTGTTTTTT. Translated, it gives CASSLGAGPRNGEKLFF.